Shown below are 11 T cell receptor beta chains from a single sample sequenced in a study of vaccination and CD4 T cells after COVID-19. The study sequenced cultured CD4+ T cell DNA using the Oncomine TCR Beta short-read assay. TCRdb passed the PCR reads through MiXCR, listing each CDR3 protein once. The sample has about 15,000 distinct CDR3 sequences; less than 50% are singletons. For these TCRs, the target antigens are not known. Treatment meaning: approximately nine-day PBMC culture with coronavirus spike peptide pools or control peptides (ViraFEST assay). Sample: CD4+ T cells from blood, cultured in vitro, taken before SARS-CoV-2 vaccination. All receptors come from a human donor who had recovered from COVID-19.

V is TRBV19 and J is TRBJ2-1; D is perhaps TRBD2 (6 bases). This CDR3 is 14 amino acids long. Germline lookup yields CDR1 LNHDA and CDR2 SQIVND (reference sequence). V was trimmed by 8 bases and J by 8 bases, leaving 19 bases between them. The CDR3 DNA reads as TGTGCCAGTCGGGGGAGACCCGCTACGGATGAGCAGTTCTTC. Encoded protein: CASRGRPATDEQFF.

V and J are TRBV18 and TRBJ1-1; D ambiguous. V lost 3 bases and J 5 bases, leaving 4 bases between the germline ends. The germline V gene has CDR1 KGHSH and CDR2 LQKENI. This CDR3 spans 11 amino acids. The CDR3 sequence is CASSPETEAFF. In DNA form, the CDR3 reads TGTGCCAGCTCACCGGAAACTGAAGCTTTCTTT.

This clonotype was recorded a few times. The J gene is TRBJ2-1, the V gene TRBV20-1; TRBD1 matches 9 bases. The CDR3 extends over 14 amino acids. V lost 5 bases, J lost 6 bases, and 8 bases stayed unmatched. Germline loops: CDR1 DFQATT, CDR2 SNEGSKA (reference sequence). CDR3 sequence reads: CSAWTGAGGNEQFF. CDR3 bases: TGCAGTGCTTGGACAGGGGCAGGAGGCAATGAGCAGTTCTTC.

V usage is TRBV21-1 and J usage is TRBJ1-6; the D segment call TRBD1 is taken from the table without a DNA check. TRBV21-1 is annotated as a pseudogene. This CDR3 has 15 residues. CDR3 sequence: CASKPPRRDRPPLHF. CDR3 bases: TGTGCCAGCAAACCCCCACGGAGGGACAGGCCACCCCTCCACTTT.

V is TRBV7-7 and J is TRBJ2-1; a possible D gene is TRBD1 (5 bases). This CDR3 has 14 residues. Germline V lookup: CDR1 SSHAT, CDR2 FNYEAQ (reference sequence). V was trimmed by 1 base and J by 7 bases, leaving 11 bases between them. As DNA, the CDR3 is TGTGCCAGCAGCTTAGACCAGGGTGGGAATGAGCAGTTCTTC. This codes for CASSLDQGGNEQFF.

The chain employs TRBV20-1 and TRBJ2-1; TRBD1 might be the D (5 bases). Germline CDR1 and CDR2: DFQATT and SNEGSKA (reference sequence). CDR3 length equals 13 residues. V lost 3 bases, J lost 10 bases, and 16 bases lay in between. CDR3 in DNA: TGCAGTGCTAGTGCGCAGGGTGGCAGGGAGCAGTTCTTC. Encoded protein: CSASAQGGREQFF.

CDR3 sequence: CASSLALNYGYTF. CDR3 bases: TGTGCCAGCAGTTTAGCCCTTAACTATGGCTACACCTTC. The gene calls are TRBV12-3 or TRBV12-4 and TRBJ1-2; D gene ambiguous. The length of the CDR3 is 13 residues. Trimming took off 0 bases at V and 1 base at J, with 3 bases between the two ends.

The genes are TRBV11-3 and TRBJ2-3, with 9 positions matching TRBD1. The CDR3 is 15 amino acids. The V and J ends lost 5 bases and 3 bases, in that order; junction bases with no gene match: 6. CDR1 is SGHNT, CDR2 YENEEA, per germline. Here the CDR3 reads CASSRSGQGTDTQYF. The CDR3 nucleotides read TGTGCCAGCAGCCGTTCGGGACAGGGTACAGATACGCAGTATTTT.

This sequence joins TRBV7-8 and TRBJ2-7; D is uncertain. Germline V gene sequence: CDR1 SGHVS, CDR2 FQNEAQ. Trimming took off 7 bases at V and 5 bases at J, with 24 bases between the two ends. The CDR3 length is 16 residues. The CDR3 DNA is TGTGCCAGCACCCCACGCCCCCCCTTACCTAAGCACGAGCAGTACTTC. It is translated as CASTPRPPLPKHEQYF.

CDR3 sequence reads: CASSLTGSVGTEAFF. The DNA of the CDR3 is TGTGCCAGCAGCTTAACGGGTTCGGTGGGGACTGAAGCTTTCTTT. The chain links TRBV11-2 to TRBJ1-1; D not resolved. The CDR3 is 15 residues long. The germline gives CDR1 SGHAT, CDR2 FQNNGV. Trimming cost V 2 bases and J 5 bases, with 15 bases left between them.

The gene calls are TRBV9 and TRBJ1-2; D is unclear. V was shortened by 0 bases and J by 6 bases, with 9 bases between the two germline ends. Per the germline V gene, CDR1 is SGDLS and CDR2 is YYNGEE. CDR3 length: 13 amino acids. Here the CDR3 reads CASSVEVGNGYTF. Written as DNA, the CDR3 is TGTGCCAGCAGCGTAGAGGTCGGGAATGGCTACACCTTC. The full variable domain, its missing parts supplied by reference TRBV9 and TRBJ1-2, is DSGVTQTPKHLITATGQRVTLRCSPRSGDLSVYWYQQSLDQGLQFLIQYYNGEERAKGNILERFSAQQFPDLHSELNLSSLELGDSALYFCASSVEVGNGYTFGSGTRLTVV.